This T cell receptor beta chain was observed in a study of control samples from healthy donors and cancer patients. V was cut by 9 bases and J by 0 bases, with 11 bases left in between. The CDR3 sequence is 13 residues long. The germline V gene encodes CDR1 LNHDA and CDR2 SQIVND (reference sequence). TCRdb's copy holds only in-frame clones and misses some; the assay was immunoSEQ multiplex PCR. This sample carries 400,000 to 450,000 clones, 90% of them seen once, and the ten largest clones take 5.5% to 7.5%. Sequencing was performed on PBMCs. The chain is built from TRBV19 and TRBJ1-1, with no clear D. The sequence was obtained from a man in his forties with head and neck cancer. CDR3 DNA sequence: TGTGCCAGCCTAAGGAACCTGAACACTGAAGCTTTCTTT. Protein: CASLRNLNTEAFF.